This TCR beta chain was found in a study of response to subunit inactivated influenza vaccine (dated by TCRdb to 2017 to 2018). Background for the entire study: Deep quantitative profiling of the T cell receptor repertoire was used in the study to follow responses to a trivalent subunit inactivated influenza vaccine.

Reading the label with the study, this specimen's time point is: around 47 days after influenza vaccine administration. Overall results and qualifications from the work: The authors suggested that each seasonal influenza vaccination may recruit only a limited number of new T cells.

Library construction relied on RT-PCR. TCRdb records Illumina HiSeq 2500 as the sequencer. TCRdb handled the public reads itself, with Q25 trimming in fastp and clone calling in MiXCR, and kept productive beta chains. Rows matching on CDR3 protein sequence are summarized as one entry with the most common DNA and genes. The sample records 430,000 or so distinct CDR3 sequences, approximately 11% of which are singletons. The top ten clonotypes cover over 9.5% of the sample. CDR1 is given as SGHRS and CDR2 as YFSETQ, both from the germline V gene. Relative to germline, V is missing 4 bases and J is missing 1 base, with 4 bases of the junction outside any gene match. The cysteine opens and the phenylalanine closes a CDR3 of 14 amino acids. Only CDR3 DNA remains: 42 bases, in frame from the first base. This clonotype was observed many times. Which antigen it targets is not known. The sample holds no much larger clone one base away, and base qualities are not on file.

The chain is assembled from TRBV5-1 and TRBJ2-7; TRBD2 matches 8 bases in the middle. This receptor was identified in a middle-aged man who received an inactivated influenza vaccine. Donor details come from another sample of the same person, matched by shared clones. Sample: PBMCs from blood, taken 40 to 50 days after vaccination. The CDR3 corresponds to CASSGAGESYEQYF. The DNA sequence is TGCGCCAGCAGCGGAGCGGGAGAGTCCTACGAGCAGTACTTC.